The T cell receptor (beta chain) described here comes from a study of siplizumab effects on memory and regulatory T cells. General study results and limits: Assignment to unstimulated subsets succeeded for only a minor fraction of the alloreactive clones. Suppressive activity of Tregs proliferating in siplizumab cultures remained unconfirmed.

The protocol was immunoSEQ multiplex PCR, while the TCRdb copy is restricted to in-frame clones and leaves out a portion. The sample shows over 90,000 clones, 80% to 95% of them seen only once. CDR3 size: 17 residues. Trimming removed 11 bases from V and 0 bases from J, with 20 bases in between. Germline V gene sequence: CDR1 MNHEY, CDR2 SMNVEV (reference sequence). Details on this clone: As yet, its antigen is unknown.

This clonotype originated in a human donor in good health. The chain employs TRBV27 and TRBJ2-6; possible D gene TRBD1, 5 bases. The sample consisted of CD4+ T cells sorted from blood. CDR3 sequence (DNA): TGTGCCCCCACCCCCTCTGACAGCCTCTCTGGGGCCAACGTCCTGACTTTC. Its protein is CAPTPSDSLSGANVLTF.